Here is one T cell receptor (beta chain) with its context. The antigen is unknown. Naive and memory CD4+ T cells were cultured with CEF, then survey-sequenced. The protocol was immunoSEQ multiplex PCR, while the TCRdb copy is restricted to in-frame clones and leaves out a portion. Among about 40,000 clones listed, just under 85% were seen once. Germline V gene sequence: CDR1 LNHDA, CDR2 SQIVND (reference sequence). The CDR3 spans 15 residues. V trimming: 1 base; J trimming: 0 bases; junction bases outside the gene matches: 0. The source of the sample is a study of CD4 T cells in relation to SARS-CoV-2 and coronaviruses. Across the study: Patient ages ranged from about 21 to 72, median 38. General observations from the study: No donor gave both pre-pandemic and post-infection samples.

For 10 days, around 99,000 sorted CD4+ cells grew with T cell-depleted PBMCs and CEF. Sequenced material: naive CD4+ T cells from PBMCs, cultured in vitro. Subset in this sample: naive CD4+ T cells isolated by negative enrichment. This clonotype was sampled from an adult with COVID-19. The chain joins TRBV19 to TRBJ1-1, with TRBD1 matching over 9 bases. The CDR3, as DNA: TGTGCCAGTAGTATAGGGGACAGGGTGAACACTGAAGCTTTCTTT. Its protein is CASSIGDRVNTEAFF.